This T cell receptor (beta chain) stems from a study of shared clonotypes between healthy human individuals. V shed 6 bases and J 2 bases; nucleotides not matched to a gene: 17. The germline CDR1 and CDR2 sequences are MNHEY and SMNVEV (reference sequence). The CDR3 is made up of 18 amino acids. The authors loaded 200 ng DNA, 25,000 to 30,000 T cell genomes, into sorted-subset replicate PCRs. The method was immunoSEQ multiplex PCR; TCRdb's version includes in-frame clones alone and lacks a portion of them. This sample has some 2,000,000 clones, with over 85% found just once. The TCR sequence derives from a man in his late teens or twenties in good health. Source material: naive CD4+ T cells sorted from blood. Subset given: CD45RA+ positively selected. V usage is TRBV27 and J usage is TRBJ2-7, with TRBD2 matching over 9 bases. This CDR3 reads CASSPITPTTSGPYEQYF. CDR3 nucleotide sequence: TGTGCCAGCAGCCCAATAACCCCGACGACTAGCGGACCCTACGAGCAGTACTTC.